This T cell receptor beta chain was documented in a study of response to subunit inactivated influenza vaccine. This clonotype turned up a few times. In TCRdb, the RT-PCR reads were re-called with MiXCR into one record per CDR3 protein. The sample lists about 650,000 distinct CDR3 sequences; more than 15% were seen once. Germline values: CDR1 SQVTM, CDR2 ANQGSEA. The CDR3 spans 13 residues. V lost 6 bases and J lost 2, with 13 bases in between. This receptor was obtained from a man between 45 and 60 years old who received an inactivated influenza vaccine. This material consisted of PBMCs from blood, taken about 13 days after vaccination. The chain recombines TRBV29-1 with TRBJ2-5; D is perhaps TRBD1 (6 bases). This chain's CDR3 is CSVPGQIQETQYF. The CDR3 nucleotides read TGCAGCGTGCCGGGACAAATACAAGAGACCCAGTACTTC.